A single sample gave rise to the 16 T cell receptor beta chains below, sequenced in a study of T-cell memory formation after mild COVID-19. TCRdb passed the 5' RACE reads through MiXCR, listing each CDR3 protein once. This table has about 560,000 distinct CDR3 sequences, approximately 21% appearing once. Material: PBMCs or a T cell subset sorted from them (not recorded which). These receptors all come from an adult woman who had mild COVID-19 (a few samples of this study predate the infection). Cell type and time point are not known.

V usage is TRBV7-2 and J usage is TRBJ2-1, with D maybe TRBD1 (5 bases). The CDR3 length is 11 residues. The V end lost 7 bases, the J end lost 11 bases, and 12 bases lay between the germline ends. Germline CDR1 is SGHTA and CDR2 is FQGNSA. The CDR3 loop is CASTQGIQQFF. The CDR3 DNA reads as TGTGCCAGCACCCAGGGAATTCAGCAGTTCTTC.

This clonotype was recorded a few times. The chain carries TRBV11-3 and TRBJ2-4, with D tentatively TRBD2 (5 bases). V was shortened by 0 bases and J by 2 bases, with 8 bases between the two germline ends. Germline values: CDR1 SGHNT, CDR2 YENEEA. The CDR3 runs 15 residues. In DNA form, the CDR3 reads TGTGCCAGCAGCTTAGACCCGGGGACCAAAAACATTCAGTACTTC. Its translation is CASSLDPGTKNIQYF. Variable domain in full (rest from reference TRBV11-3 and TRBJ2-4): EAGVVQSPRYKIIEKKQPVAFWCNPISGHNTLYWYLQNLGQGPELLIRYENEEAVDDSQLPKDRFSAERLKGVDSTLKIQPAELGDSAVYLCASSLDPGTKNIQYFGAGTRLSVL.

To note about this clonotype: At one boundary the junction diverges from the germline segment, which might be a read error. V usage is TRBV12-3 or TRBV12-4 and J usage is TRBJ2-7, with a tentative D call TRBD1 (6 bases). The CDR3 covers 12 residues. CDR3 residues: CASSLGGRQCTF. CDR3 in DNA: TGTGCCAGCAGTTTAGGGGGGCGGCAGTGTACATTC.

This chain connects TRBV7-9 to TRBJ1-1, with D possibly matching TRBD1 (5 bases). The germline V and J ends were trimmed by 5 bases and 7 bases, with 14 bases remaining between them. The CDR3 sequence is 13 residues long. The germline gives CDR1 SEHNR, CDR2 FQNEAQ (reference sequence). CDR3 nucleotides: TGTGCCAGCAGCCCAATAGGGGTGGGTGAAGCTTTCTTT. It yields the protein CASSPIGVGEAFF.

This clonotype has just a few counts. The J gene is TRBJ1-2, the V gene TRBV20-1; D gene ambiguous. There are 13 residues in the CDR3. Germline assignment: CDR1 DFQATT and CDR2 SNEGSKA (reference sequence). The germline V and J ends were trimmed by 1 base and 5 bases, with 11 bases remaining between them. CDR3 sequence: CSARVVSSYGYTF. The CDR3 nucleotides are TGCAGTGCTAGAGTAGTGTCGAGTTATGGCTACACCTTC.

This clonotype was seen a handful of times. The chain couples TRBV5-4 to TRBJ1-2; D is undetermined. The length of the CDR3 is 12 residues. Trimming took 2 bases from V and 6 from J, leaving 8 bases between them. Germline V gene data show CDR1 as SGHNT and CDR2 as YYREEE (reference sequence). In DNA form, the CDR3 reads TGTGCCAGCAGCTTCGGAACACATGGCTACACCTTC. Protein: CASSFGTHGYTF.

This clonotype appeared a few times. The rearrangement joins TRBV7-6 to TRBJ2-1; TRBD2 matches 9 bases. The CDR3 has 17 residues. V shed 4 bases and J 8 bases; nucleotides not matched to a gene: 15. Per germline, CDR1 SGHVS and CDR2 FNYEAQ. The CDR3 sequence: CASSWDTVVAGADEQFF. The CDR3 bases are TGTGCCAGCAGCTGGGATACAGTGGTAGCGGGAGCTGATGAGCAGTTCTTC.

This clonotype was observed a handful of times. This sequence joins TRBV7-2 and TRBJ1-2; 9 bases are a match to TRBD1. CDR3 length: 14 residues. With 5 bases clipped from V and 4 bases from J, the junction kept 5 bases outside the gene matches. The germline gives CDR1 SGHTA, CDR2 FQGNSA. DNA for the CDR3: TGTGCCAGCAGCCGGACAGGGGTCGTCTATGGCTACACCTTC. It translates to CASSRTGVVYGYTF.

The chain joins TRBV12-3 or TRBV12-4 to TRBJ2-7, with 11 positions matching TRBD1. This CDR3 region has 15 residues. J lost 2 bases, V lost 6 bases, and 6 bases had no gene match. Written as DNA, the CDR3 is TGTGCCAGCAGCCCCGGGACAGGGGGTACCTACGAGCAGTACTTC. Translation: CASSPGTGGTYEQYF.

Here the CDR3 DNA reads TGTGCCAGCACTCGAGGGAGGGATGGCTACACCTTC. This translates into CASTRGRDGYTF. V usage is TRBV6-5 and J usage is TRBJ1-2; D remains unclear. There are 12 residues in the CDR3. From germline, CDR1 is MNHEY and CDR2 SVGAGI. V lost 7 bases and J lost 6, with 12 bases in between.

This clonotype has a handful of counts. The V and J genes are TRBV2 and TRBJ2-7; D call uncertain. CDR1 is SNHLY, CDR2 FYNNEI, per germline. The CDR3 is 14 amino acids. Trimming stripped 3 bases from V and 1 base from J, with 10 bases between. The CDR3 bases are TGTGCCAGCAGTGAGAAAGGGATTTCCTACGAGCAGTACTTC. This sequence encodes CASSEKGISYEQYF.

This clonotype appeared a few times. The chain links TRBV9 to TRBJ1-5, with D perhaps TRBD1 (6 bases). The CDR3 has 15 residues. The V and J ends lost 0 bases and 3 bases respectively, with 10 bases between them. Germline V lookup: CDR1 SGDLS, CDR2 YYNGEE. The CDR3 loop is CASSVGGAPNQPQHF. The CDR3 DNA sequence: TGTGCCAGCAGCGTAGGGGGGGCCCCCAATCAGCCCCAGCATTTT. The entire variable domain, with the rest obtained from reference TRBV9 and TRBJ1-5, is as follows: DSGVTQTPKHLITATGQRVTLRCSPRSGDLSVYWYQQSLDQGLQFLIQYYNGEERAKGNILERFSAQQFPDLHSELNLSSLELGDSALYFCASSVGGAPNQPQHFGDGTRLSIL.

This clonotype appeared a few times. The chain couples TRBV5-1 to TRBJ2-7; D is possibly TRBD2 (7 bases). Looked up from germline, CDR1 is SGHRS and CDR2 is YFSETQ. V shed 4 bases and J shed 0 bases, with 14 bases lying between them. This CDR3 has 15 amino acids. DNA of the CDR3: TGCGCCAGCAGCCGGTCGGGGGGCTCCTCCTACGAGCAGTACTTC. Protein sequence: CASSRSGGSSYEQYF.

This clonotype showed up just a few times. CDR3 DNA sequence: TGCGCCAGCAGCTTGGGACCGGCGCAGTATTTT. The encoded protein is CASSLGPAQYF. V and J are TRBV5-1 and TRBJ2-3; D is unclear. CDR1 and CDR2 from the germline V gene are SGHRS and YFSETQ. CDR3 length: 11 amino acids. Trimming took off 0 bases at V and 10 bases at J, with 6 bases between the two ends. The variable domain in full, completed from reference TRBV5-1 and TRBJ2-3, reads KAGVTQTPRYLIKTRGQQVTLSCSPISGHRSVSWYQQTPGQGLQFLFEYFSETQRNKGNFPGRFSGRQFSNSRSEMNVSTLELGDSALYLCASSLGPAQYFGPGTRLTVL.

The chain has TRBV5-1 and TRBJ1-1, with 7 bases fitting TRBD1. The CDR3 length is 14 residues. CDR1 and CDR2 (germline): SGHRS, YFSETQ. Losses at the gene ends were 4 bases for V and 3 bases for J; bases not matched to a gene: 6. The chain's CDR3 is CASSQGDSYTEAFF. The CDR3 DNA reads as TGCGCCAGCAGCCAAGGGGACAGTTACACTGAAGCTTTCTTT.

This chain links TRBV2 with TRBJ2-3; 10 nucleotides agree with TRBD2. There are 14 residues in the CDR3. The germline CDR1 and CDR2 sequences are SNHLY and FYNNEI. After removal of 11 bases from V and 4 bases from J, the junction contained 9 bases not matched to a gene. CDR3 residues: CAGRLAGGSDTQYF. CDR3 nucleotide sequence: TGTGCCGGAAGACTAGCGGGCGGGTCAGATACGCAGTATTTT.